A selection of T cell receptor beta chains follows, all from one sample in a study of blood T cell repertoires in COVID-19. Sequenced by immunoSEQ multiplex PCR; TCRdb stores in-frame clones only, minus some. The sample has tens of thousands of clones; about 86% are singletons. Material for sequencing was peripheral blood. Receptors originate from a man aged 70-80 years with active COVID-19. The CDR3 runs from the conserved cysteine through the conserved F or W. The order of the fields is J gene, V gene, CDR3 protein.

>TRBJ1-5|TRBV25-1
CASSDTRANQPQHF
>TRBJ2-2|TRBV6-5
CASNERNRHTGELFF
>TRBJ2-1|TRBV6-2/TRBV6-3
CASSYGGTYNEQFF
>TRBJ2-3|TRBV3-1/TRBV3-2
CASSQDSAAGGHTDTQYF
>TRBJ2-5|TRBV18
CASSPNRGFEETQYF
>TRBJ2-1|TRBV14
CASSQELPGAGEQFF
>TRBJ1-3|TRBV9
CASSSRQGSGNTIYF
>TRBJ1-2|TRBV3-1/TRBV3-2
CASSQWTEANYGYTF
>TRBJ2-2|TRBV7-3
CASSRTGADTGELFF
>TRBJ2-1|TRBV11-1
CASAGTGGNEQFF
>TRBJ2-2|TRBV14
CASSSRGTNTGELFF
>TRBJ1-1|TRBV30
CAWGQGRGTEAFF
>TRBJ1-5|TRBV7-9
CASSWDQGQPQHF
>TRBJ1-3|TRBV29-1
CSAQGSGNTIYF
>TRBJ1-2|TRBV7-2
CASSLNPGGTLYGYTF
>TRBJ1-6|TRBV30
CAWTNSGTGRGNSPLHF
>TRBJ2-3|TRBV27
CASSLSLRLARTDTQYF
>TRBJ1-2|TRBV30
CAWSVSSYGYTF
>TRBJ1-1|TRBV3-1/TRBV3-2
CASSQGRTGAEAFF
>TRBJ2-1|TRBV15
CATSRDPGTGANEQFF
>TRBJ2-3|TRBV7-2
CASSKGAGTDTQYF
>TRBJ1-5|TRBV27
CASSVQGNQPQHF
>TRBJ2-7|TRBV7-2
CASSSPARQIHLLYEQYF
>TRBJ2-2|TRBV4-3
CASSQDPVNTGELFF
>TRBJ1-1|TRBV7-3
CASSLSGTGLSEAFF
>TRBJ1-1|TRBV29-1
CSVDSEIDTEAFF
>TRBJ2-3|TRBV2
CASRAETLSTDTQYF
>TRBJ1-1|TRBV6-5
CASSRQGSLDTEAFF
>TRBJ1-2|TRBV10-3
CAISESAGTGGSYGYTF
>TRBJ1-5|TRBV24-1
CATSDPGQGSNQPQHF
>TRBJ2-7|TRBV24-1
CATSDVGDEQYF
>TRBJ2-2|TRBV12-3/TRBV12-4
CASSWRVSGELFF
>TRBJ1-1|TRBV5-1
CASSRTTGMNTEAFF
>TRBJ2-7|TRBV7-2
CASSTYGQNEQYF
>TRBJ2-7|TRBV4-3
CASRRGSQEGEQYF
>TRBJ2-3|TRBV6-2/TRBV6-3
CASSYTSRTSGSTDTQYF
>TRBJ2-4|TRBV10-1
CASSDPQASKNIQYF
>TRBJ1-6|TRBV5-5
CASKRVPLHF
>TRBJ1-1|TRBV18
CASSPAAERAFF
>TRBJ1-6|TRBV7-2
CASRSDRYNSPLHF
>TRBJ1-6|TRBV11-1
CASSLIREDSPLHF
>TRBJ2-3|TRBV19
CASSIELAGPQGTQYF
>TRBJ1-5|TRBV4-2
CASSPGQGSAQPQHF
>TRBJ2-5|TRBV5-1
CASSLGAKGGETQYF
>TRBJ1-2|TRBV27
CASSHGTGEYGYTF
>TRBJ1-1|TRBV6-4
CASSYRVGDTEAFF
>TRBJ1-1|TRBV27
CASRTGGEGSTEAFF
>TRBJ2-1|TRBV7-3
CASSKGLAVSYNEQFF
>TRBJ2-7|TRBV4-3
CASSPAFSGYEQYF